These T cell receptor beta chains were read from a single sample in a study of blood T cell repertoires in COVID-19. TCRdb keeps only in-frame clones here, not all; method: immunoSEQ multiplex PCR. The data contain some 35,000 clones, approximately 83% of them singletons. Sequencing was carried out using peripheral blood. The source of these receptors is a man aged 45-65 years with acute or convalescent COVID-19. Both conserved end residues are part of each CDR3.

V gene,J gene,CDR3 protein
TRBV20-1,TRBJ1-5,CSARGGGMFFNQPQHF
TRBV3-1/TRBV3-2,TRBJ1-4,CASAGQWGGEKLFF
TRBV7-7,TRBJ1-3,CASSDGGGENTIYF
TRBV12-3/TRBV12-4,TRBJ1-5,CASSPTGIQPQHF
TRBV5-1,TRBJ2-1,CASSFGGDRVNNEQFF
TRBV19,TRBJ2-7,CASSMGTRGWEQYF
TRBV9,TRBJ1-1,CASSVGGGVDSEAFF
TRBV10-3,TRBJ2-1,CAISEHNRAEGNEQFF
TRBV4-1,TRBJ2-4,CASSQPTGYGAKNIQYF
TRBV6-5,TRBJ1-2,CASSYGEGGYGYTF
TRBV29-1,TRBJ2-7,CSVPGGSEQYF
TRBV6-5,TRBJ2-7,CASRAPRGEQYF
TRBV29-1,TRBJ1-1,CSVQGQAGTEAFF
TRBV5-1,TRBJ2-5,CASSLTGTGGETQYF
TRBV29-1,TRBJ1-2,CSVGRDRLNYGYTF
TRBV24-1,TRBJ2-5,CATSGEAQETQYF
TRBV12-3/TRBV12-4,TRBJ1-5,CASGGFPNQPQHF
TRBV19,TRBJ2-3,CASSSGTSGVTDTQYF
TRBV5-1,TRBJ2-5,CASSLAMTGSGETQYF
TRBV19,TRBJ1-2,CASSGSRTGVYGYTF
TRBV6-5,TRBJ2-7,CASETSGGPYEQYF
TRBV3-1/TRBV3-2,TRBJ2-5,CASSQRSGRETQYF
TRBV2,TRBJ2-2,CAITGESGELFF
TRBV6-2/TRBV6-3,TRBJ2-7,CASSYPVRDSSYEQYF
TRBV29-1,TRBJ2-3,CSTRQGTDTQYF
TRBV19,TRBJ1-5,CASGNEAQHF
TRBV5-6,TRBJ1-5,CASSRGWSNQPQHF
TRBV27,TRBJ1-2,CASSLSVPPSVYTF
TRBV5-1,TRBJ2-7,CASARDSSSYEQYF
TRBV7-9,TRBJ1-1,CATEAYTEAFF
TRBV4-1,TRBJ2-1,CASSQGVSGEQFF
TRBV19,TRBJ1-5,CAISQTGGNQPQHF
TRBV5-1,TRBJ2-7,CASSVQSTVTYEQYF
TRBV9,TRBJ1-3,CASSVGGFGNTIYF
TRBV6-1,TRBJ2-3,CASSEAGSADTQYF
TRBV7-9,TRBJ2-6,CASSGQMYPGANVLTF
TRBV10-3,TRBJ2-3,CAISGLNRGQRGTDTQYF
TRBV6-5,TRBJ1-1,CASPGIDTEAFF
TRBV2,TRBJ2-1,CASPREGSGSYNEQFF
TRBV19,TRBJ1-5,CASSFQGSQPQHF
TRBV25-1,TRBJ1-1,CASSETGSTEAFF
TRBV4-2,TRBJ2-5,CASSREKYQETQYF
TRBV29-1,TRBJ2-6,CSVQGPSGANVLTF
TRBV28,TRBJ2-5,CASSYPSRGFETQYF
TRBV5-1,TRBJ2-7,CASSLGDREIDEQYF
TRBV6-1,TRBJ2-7,CASSEEFLSSYEQYF
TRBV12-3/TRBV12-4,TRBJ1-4,CASSLDRVELFF
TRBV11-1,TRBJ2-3,CASSLGQGDTDTQYF
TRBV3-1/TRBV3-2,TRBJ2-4,CASSQEWEGVVKNIQYF
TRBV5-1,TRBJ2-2,CASSLEPSGMTGELFF